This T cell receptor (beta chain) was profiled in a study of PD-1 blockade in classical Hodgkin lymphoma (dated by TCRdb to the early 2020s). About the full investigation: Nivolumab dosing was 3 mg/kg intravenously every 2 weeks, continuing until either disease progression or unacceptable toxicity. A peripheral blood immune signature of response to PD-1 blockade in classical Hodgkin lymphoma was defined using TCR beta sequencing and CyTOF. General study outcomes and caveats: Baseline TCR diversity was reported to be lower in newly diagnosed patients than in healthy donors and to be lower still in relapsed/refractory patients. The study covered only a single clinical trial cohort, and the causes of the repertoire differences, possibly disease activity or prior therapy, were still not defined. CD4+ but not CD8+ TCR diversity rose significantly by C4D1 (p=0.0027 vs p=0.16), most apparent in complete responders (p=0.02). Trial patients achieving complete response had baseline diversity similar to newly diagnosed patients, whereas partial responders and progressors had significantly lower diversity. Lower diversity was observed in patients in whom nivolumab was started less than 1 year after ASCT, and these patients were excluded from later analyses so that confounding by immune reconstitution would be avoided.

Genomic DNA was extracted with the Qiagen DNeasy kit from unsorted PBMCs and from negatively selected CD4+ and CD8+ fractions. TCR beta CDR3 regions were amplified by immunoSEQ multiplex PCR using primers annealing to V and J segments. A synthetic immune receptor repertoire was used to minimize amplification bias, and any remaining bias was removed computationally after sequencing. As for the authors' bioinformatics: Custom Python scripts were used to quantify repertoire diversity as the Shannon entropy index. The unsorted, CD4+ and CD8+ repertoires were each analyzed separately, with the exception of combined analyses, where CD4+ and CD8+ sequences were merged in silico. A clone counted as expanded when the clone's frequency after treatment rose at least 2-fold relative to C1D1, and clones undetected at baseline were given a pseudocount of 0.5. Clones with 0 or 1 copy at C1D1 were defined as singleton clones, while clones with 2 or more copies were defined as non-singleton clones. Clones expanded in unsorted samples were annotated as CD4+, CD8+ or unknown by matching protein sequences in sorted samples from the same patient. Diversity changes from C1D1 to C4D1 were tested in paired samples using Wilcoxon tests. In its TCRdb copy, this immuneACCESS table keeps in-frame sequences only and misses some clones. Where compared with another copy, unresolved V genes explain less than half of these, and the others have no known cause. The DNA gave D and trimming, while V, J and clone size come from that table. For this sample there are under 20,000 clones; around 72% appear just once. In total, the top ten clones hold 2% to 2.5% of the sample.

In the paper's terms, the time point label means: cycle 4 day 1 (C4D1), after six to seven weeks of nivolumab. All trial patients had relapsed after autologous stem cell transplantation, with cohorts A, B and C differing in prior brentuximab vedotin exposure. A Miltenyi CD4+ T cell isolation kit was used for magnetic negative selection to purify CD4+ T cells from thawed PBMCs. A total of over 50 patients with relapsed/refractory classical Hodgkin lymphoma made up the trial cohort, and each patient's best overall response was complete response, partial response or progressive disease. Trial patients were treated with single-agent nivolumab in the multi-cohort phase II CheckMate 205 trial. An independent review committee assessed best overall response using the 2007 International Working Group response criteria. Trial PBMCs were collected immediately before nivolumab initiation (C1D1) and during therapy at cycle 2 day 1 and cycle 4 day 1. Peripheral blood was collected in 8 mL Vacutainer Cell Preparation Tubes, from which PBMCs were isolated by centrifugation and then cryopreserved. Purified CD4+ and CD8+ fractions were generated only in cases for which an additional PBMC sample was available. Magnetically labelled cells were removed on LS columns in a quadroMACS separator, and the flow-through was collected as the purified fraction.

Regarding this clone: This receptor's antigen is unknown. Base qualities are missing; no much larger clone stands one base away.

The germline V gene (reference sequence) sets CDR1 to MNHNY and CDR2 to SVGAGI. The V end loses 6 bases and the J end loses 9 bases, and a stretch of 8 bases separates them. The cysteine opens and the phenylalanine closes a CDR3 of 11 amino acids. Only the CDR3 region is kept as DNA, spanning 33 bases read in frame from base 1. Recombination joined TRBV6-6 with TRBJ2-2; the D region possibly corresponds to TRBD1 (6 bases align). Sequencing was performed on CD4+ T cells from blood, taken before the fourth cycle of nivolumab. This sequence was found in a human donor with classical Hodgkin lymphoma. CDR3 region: CASSTGWELFF. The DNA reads TGTGCCAGCAGCACAGGGTGGGAGCTGTTTTTT.